The 25 T cell receptor beta chains below all came from one sample that was sequenced in a study of blood T cells in healthy people across ages. The authors ran a second PCR of about 6 to 12 cycles using a sample-barcoded 5' primer and a J-beta primer mix. TCRdb called the 5' RACE reads again in MiXCR, with one record for every CDR3 protein. The data show fewer than 750,000 distinct CDR3 sequences, over 40% seen once. Sequencing was carried out using blood. Receptor source: a woman over 75 in good health.

In its sample, this clonotype was seen many times. The rearrangement links TRBV30 to TRBJ2-1, with a tentative D call TRBD2 (6 bases). This CDR3 region has 14 residues. V was shortened by 4 bases and J by 7 bases, with 17 bases between the two germline ends. Looked up from germline, CDR1 is GTSNPN and CDR2 is SVGIG (reference sequence). DNA for the CDR3: TGTGCCTGGACTAAGCCCGGGAGAAGGAATGAGCAGTTCTTC. Its translation is CAWTKPGRRNEQFF.

This clonotype has more than one count but fewer than ten. The V and J genes are TRBV18 and TRBJ1-2; D unclear. The CDR3 has 11 residues. The V end was cut by 3 bases, the J end by 4 bases, with 3 bases between. The V gene's germline CDR1 is KGHSH and CDR2 LQKENI. For the CDR3, the DNA is TGTGCCAGCTCACCGTCCTATGGCTACACCTTC. This gives the protein CASSPSYGYTF.

The chain couples TRBV18 to TRBJ2-5; 7 bases match TRBD2. CDR1 and CDR2 from the germline V gene are KGHSH and LQKENI. The CDR3 loop spans 15 amino acids. Trimming took 3 bases from V and 5 from J; bases not matched to a gene: 9. CDR3 coding DNA: TGTGCCAGCTCACCTCTGGCGGGAGTACTTGAGACCCAGTACTTC. Encoded protein: CASSPLAGVLETQYF. Full variable domain (missing parts from reference TRBV18 and TRBJ2-5): NAGVMQNPRHLVRRRGQEARLRCSPMKGHSHVYWYRQLPEEGLKFMVYLQKENIIDESGMPKERFSAEFPKEGPSILRIQQVVRGDSAAYFCASSPLAGVLETQYFGPGTRLLVL.

The CDR3 spells CSVAPGGTEAFF. The DNA of the CDR3 is TGCAGCGTTGCCCCAGGGGGCACTGAAGCTTTCTTT. The chain employs TRBV29-1 and TRBJ1-1; 7 nucleotides line up with TRBD1. Germline trimming cut 4 bases from V and 4 bases from J; bases unmatched to any gene: 3. The germline CDR1 and CDR2 sequences are SQVTM and ANQGSEA. This CDR3 region has 12 residues.

The chain links TRBV4-2 to TRBJ2-4, with D unclear. The DNA end lines up better with TRBJ2-7; the J call may be wrong. Germline V CDR1 and CDR2: LGHNA, YNFKEQ. The CDR3 spans 14 residues. CDR3 sequence reads: CASSQELRAYEQYF. The CDR3 DNA reads as TGTGCCAGCAGCCAAGAACTAAGGGCCTACGAGCAGTACTTC.

This clonotype was seen a handful of times. V usage is TRBV18 and J usage is TRBJ2-3, with 9 bases identical to TRBD2. Germline CDR1 KGHSH, CDR2 LQKENI. V lost 4 bases to trimming and J lost 5 bases; unmatched junction nucleotides: 10. The CDR3 covers 16 residues. As DNA, the CDR3 is TGTGCCAGCTCACGAGGATTAGCGGGAGCCGGAGATACGCAGTATTTT. It encodes CASSRGLAGAGDTQYF.

The chain is built from TRBV29-1 and TRBJ2-7; 7 positions agree with TRBD2. The CDR3 has 13 residues. V lost 1 base and J lost 3; bases outside the gene matches: 3. Per germline, CDR1 SQVTM and CDR2 ANQGSEA. CDR3 bases: TGCAGCGTTGAAGTGGGGGGGGTCTACGAGCAGTACTTC. Protein sequence: CSVEVGGVYEQYF.

About this clonotype: A much more abundant neighbour one base away suggests this may be a read error. V usage is TRBV7-2 and J usage is TRBJ2-3, with a tentative D call TRBD1 (5 bases). The CDR3 sequence is 14 residues long. CDR1 is SGHTA and CDR2 is FQGNSA in the germline V gene. With 2 bases removed from V and 8 bases from J, the gap between germline ends came to 14 bases. The CDR3 loop reads CASSLQGFRGTQYF. CDR3 DNA sequence: TGTGCCAGCAGCTTACAGGGTTTTCGAGGTACGCAGTATTTT.

This clonotype was seen a handful of times. A much larger clone lies a single base off, so this may be a read error. The rearrangement links TRBV14 to TRBJ2-1; the D gene is possibly TRBD2 (6 bases). V lost 1 base, J lost 6 bases, and 19 bases lay in between. CDR3 size: 17 residues. The germline V gene encodes CDR1 SGHDN and CDR2 FVKESK. In DNA form, the CDR3 reads TGTGCCAGCAGCCAAGCCCGAGGGCGAGCGGGTTCCAATGAGCAGTTCTTC. Its protein product is CASSQARGRAGSNEQFF.

This clonotype was observed many times. The gene calls are TRBV21-1 and TRBJ1-5. TRBV21-1 has pseudogene status. This CDR3 is 17 amino acids long. The CDR3 region is CASSSRIERDSNQPQHF. CDR3 in DNA: TGTGCCAGCAGCTCCAGGATCGAACGCGATAGCAATCAGCCCCAGCATTTT.

The V gene is TRBV27, the J gene TRBJ2-1, with 7 bases aligning to TRBD2. The end of the DNA is better explained by TRBJ2-7, so the J call may be wrong. Germline CDR1 and CDR2: MNHEY and SMNVEV (reference sequence). CDR3 length equals 16 residues. For the CDR3, the DNA is TGTGCCAGCAGTTTACGCGCGGGAGCCTCCTACAATGAGCAGTACTTC. It translates to CASSLRAGASYNEQYF.

This clonotype appeared many times. This rearrangement joins TRBV6-5 to TRBJ1-4; no clear D gene. CDR1 is MNHEY and CDR2 is SVGAGI in the germline V gene. The V end lost 3 bases, the J end lost 4 bases, and 12 bases lay between the germline ends. CDR3 length: 15 residues. The CDR3 nucleotides are TGTGCCAGCAGTTATGTCGGGAACCTTAATGAAAAACTGTTTTTT. This encodes CASSYVGNLNEKLFF.

A note on this clonotype: It is unclear where the CDR3 begins or ends on the DNA, so no DNA is shown, and the CDR3 is as TCRdb lists it. The chain uses TRBV12-3 or TRBV12-4 and TRBJ2-6; the DNA was not used to check the table's D call, TRBD2. The CDR3 extends over 19 residues, inclusive of both ends. The CDR3 loop is CASSVREFEQFFGANVLTF.

V is TRBV5-1 and J is TRBJ2-2; TRBD2 matches 9 bases. The length of the CDR3 is 16 residues. The germline V gene has CDR1 SGHRS and CDR2 YFSETQ. The junction had 1 base not matched to a gene; V was cut back by 1 base and J by 0 bases. As DNA, the CDR3 is TGCGCCAGCAGCTTGCCTAGCGGGACGAACACCGGGGAGCTGTTTTTT. This encodes CASSLPSGTNTGELFF.

The chain employs TRBV6-5 and TRBJ1-1; D uncertain. Per the germline V gene, CDR1 is MNHEY and CDR2 is SVGAGI. CDR3 length: 14 residues. Trimming stripped 4 bases from V and 1 base from J, with 10 bases between. The CDR3 DNA sequence: TGTGCCAGCAGTTCTCATACAGCGAACACTGAAGCTTTCTTT. Translation: CASSSHTANTEAFF.

This clonotype was seen many times. The rearrangement links TRBV10-3 to TRBJ2-3; no reliable D call. Germline V gives CDR1 ENHRY, CDR2 SYGVKD. Trimming left V 2 bases short and J 2 bases short, with 8 bases between. The CDR3 totals 14 residues. CDR3 coding DNA: TGTGCCATCAGTGAGACGCAGGCCACAGATACGCAGTATTTT. Translating it yields CAISETQATDTQYF.

CDR3 amino acids: CASSCLRDNEQYF. CDR3 in DNA: TGTGCCAGCAGCTGCCTCCGGGACAATGAGCAGTACTTC. The genes are TRBV7-2 and TRBJ2-1; D is perhaps TRBD1 (6 bases). The J call may be faulty, since TRBJ2-7 better matches the DNA end. The CDR3 spans 13 residues. From germline, CDR1 is SGHTA and CDR2 FQGNSA.

With regard to this clonotype: One base away lies a much larger clone, so this may be a sequencing read error. The chain uses TRBV6-1 and TRBJ2-6; 9 bases are shared with TRBD1. The CDR3 is made up of 17 amino acids. Germline trimming cut 6 bases from V and 4 bases from J; bases unmatched to any gene: 10. Per the germline V gene, CDR1 is MNHNS and CDR2 is SASEGT. CDR3 sequence: CASSRGQGMEGANVLTF. The DNA for the CDR3 is TGTGCCAGCAGCCGAGGACAGGGGATGGAAGGGGCCAACGTCCTGACTTTC.

This clonotype was counted many times. V usage is TRBV7-9 and J usage is TRBJ2-3, with D possibly matching TRBD1 (7 bases). The CDR3 contains 17 residues. V dropped 0 bases and J dropped 2 bases, with 15 bases sitting between them. Germline CDR1 and CDR2: SEHNR and FQNEAQ (reference sequence). DNA of the CDR3: TGTGCCAGCAGCTTAGCGCAGGGGGGCCTTGACACAGATACGCAGTATTTT. Its protein product is CASSLAQGGLDTDTQYF.

The rearrangement links TRBV12-3 or TRBV12-4 to TRBJ1-5; D is unresolved. Trimming left V 5 bases short and J 9 bases short, with 11 bases between. This CDR3 has 12 residues. CDR3 sequence reads: CASSPQWRPQHF. DNA of the CDR3: TGTGCCAGCAGTCCTCAGTGGAGGCCCCAGCATTTT.

The chain uses TRBV28 and TRBJ2-5, with D possibly TRBD2 on 6 matching bases. TRBJ2-7 matches the DNA end more closely, so the J call is doubtful. Germline values: CDR1 MDHEN, CDR2 SYDVKM. The CDR3 is 14 amino acids. In DNA, the CDR3 is TGTGCCAGCAGTTTAGTCGGAGGGGCGCACGAGCAGTACTTC. Translated: CASSLVGGAHEQYF.

This chain joins TRBV12-3 or TRBV12-4 and TRBJ2-3; 11 nucleotides align to TRBD1. The CDR3 spans 17 residues. The J segment lost 1 base and the V segment lost 3 bases, leaving 6 bases of the junction unmatched. CDR3 in amino acids: CASSFGGTGGGTDTQYF. In DNA, the CDR3 is TGTGCCAGCAGTTTCGGCGGGACAGGGGGTGGCACAGATACGCAGTATTTT.

The chain links TRBV7-9 to TRBJ2-1; D is unclear. Germline CDR1 and CDR2: SEHNR and FQNEAQ (reference sequence). Trimming shortened V by 5 bases and J by 10 bases, and 9 bases separated the two germline ends. The CDR3 loop spans 11 amino acids. CDR3 residues: CASSQFGEQFF. The DNA for the CDR3 is TGTGCCAGCAGCCAGTTCGGAGAGCAGTTCTTC.

In the case of this clonotype: This clone may be a read error of a much larger clone one base away. The chain links TRBV10-3 to TRBJ2-1; 7 bases agree with TRBD2. Losses at the gene ends were 6 bases for V and 5 bases for J; bases not matched to a gene: 10. The CDR3 loop spans 15 amino acids. CDR1 is ENHRY, CDR2 SYGVKD, per germline. As DNA, the CDR3 is TGTGCCATCAGGGAAGCCGGACTAGATAACAATGAGCAGTTCTTC. Translated, it gives CAIREAGLDNNEQFF.

This chain uses TRBV29-1 with TRBJ2-5; D uncertain. Trimming cost V 5 bases and J 2 bases, with 9 bases left between them. The CDR3 has 12 amino acids. In germline, CDR1 is SQVTM, CDR2 ANQGSEA. The CDR3: CSVSGRQETQYF. CDR3 nucleotides: TGCAGCGTTTCGGGCAGGCAAGAGACCCAGTACTTC.